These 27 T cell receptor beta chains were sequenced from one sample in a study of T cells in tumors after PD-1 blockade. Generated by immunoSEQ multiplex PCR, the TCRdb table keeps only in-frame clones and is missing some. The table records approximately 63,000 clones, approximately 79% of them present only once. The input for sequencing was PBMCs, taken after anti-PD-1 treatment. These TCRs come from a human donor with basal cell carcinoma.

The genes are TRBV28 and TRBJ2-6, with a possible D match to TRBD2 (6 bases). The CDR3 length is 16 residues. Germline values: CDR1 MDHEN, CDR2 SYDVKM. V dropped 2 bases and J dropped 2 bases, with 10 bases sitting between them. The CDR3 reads CASSLGGVPGANVLTF. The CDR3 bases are TGTGCCAGCAGTTTAGGAGGGGTCCCTGGGGCCAACGTCCTGACTTTC.

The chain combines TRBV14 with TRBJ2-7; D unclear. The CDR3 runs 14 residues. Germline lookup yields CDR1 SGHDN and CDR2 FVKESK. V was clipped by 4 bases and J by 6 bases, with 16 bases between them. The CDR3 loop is CASSPLGFLGEQYF. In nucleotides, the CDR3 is TGTGCCAGCAGCCCGCTGGGCTTTCTAGGCGAGCAGTACTTC.

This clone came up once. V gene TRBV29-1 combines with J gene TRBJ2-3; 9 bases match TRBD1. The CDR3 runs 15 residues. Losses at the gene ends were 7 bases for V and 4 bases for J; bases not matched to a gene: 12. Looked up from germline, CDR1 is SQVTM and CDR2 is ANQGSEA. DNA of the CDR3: TGCAGCGCCCGAACCGGGACAGGGTACCCAGATACGCAGTATTTT. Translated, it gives CSARTGTGYPDTQYF.

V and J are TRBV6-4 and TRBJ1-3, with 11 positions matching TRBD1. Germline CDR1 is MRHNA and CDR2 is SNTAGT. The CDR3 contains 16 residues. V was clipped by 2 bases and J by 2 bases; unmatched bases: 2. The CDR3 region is CASSDRGQGAGNTIYF. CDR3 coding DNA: TGTGCCAGCAGTGACCGGGGACAGGGGGCTGGAAACACCATATATTTT.

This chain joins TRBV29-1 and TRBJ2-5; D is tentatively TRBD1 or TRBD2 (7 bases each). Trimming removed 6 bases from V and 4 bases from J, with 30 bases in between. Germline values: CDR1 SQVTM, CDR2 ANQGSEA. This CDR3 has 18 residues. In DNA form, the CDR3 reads TGCAGCGTGCTTGTAGGGTGGGCCCAGGGGGGGCATGGAGAGACCCAGTACTTC. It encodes CSVLVGWAQGGHGETQYF. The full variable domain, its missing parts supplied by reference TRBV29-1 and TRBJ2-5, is SAVISQKPSRDICQRGTSLTIQCQVDSQVTMMFWYRQQPGQSLTLIATANQGSEATYESGFVIDKFPISRPNLTFSTLTVSNMSPEDSSIYLCSVLVGWAQGGHGETQYFGPGTRLLVL.

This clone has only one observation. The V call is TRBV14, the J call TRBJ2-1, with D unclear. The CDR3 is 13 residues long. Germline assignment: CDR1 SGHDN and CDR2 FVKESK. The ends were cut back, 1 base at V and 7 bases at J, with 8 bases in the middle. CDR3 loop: CASSQGGWNEQFF. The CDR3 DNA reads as TGTGCCAGCAGCCAAGGGGGTTGGAATGAGCAGTTCTTC.

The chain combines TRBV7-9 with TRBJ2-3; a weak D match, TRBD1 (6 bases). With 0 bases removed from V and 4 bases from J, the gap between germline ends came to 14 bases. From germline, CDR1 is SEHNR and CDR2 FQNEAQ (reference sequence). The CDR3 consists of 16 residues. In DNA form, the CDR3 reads TGTGCCAGCAGCTTAGCCGGACAGATGAGGCCAGATACGCAGTATTTT. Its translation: CASSLAGQMRPDTQYF.

CDR3 sequence: CACQRAVSYNEQFF. The CDR3 DNA is TGCGCCTGTCAGAGGGCGGTCTCCTACAATGAGCAGTTCTTC. The chain has TRBV10-2 and TRBJ2-1, with D tentatively TRBD2 (5 bases). The V gene lost 11 bases and the J gene lost 0 bases, with 14 bases spanning the gap. CDR1 and CDR2 from the germline V gene are WSHSY and SAAADI. This CDR3 is built from 14 residues.

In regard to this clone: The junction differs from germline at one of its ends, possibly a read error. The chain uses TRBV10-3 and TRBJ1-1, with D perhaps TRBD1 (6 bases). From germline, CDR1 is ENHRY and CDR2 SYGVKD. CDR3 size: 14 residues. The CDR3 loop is CAISESKGDTEVFF. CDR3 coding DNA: TGTGCCATCAGTGAGTCTAAGGGGGACACTGAAGTTTTCTTT.

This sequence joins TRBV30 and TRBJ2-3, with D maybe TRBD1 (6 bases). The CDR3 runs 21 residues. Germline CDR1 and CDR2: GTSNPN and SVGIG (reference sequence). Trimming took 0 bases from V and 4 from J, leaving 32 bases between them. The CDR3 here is CAWSVGPFDGGPLRHSDTQYF. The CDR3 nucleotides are TGTGCCTGGAGTGTTGGGCCCTTTGATGGGGGCCCATTACGACATTCAGATACGCAGTATTTT.

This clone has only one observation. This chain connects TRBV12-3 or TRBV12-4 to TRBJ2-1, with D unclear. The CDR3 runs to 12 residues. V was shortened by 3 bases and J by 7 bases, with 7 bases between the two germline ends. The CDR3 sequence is CASSLRGNEQFF. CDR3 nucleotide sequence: TGTGCCAGCAGTTTGCGTGGGAATGAGCAGTTCTTC.

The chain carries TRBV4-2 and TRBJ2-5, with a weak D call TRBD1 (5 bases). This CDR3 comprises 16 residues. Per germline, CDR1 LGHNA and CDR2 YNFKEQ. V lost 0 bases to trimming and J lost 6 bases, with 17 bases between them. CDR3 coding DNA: TGTGCCAGCAGCCAAGATCCTAAGGGGTCGAAACAGACCCAGTACTTC. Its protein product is CASSQDPKGSKQTQYF.

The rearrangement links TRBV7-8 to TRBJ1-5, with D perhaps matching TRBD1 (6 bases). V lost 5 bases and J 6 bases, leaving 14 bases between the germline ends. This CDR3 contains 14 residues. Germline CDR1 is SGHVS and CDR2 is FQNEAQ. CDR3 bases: TGTGCCAGCAGCCTACCAGGGGTTCGTCAGCCCCAGCATTTT. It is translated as CASSLPGVRQPQHF.

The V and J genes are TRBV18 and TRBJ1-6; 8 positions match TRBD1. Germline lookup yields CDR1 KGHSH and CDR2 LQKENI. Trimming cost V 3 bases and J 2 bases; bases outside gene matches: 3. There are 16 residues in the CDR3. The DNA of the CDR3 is TGTGCCAGCTCACCGACAGGGGACGCCTATAATTCACCCCTCCACTTT. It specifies CASSPTGDAYNSPLHF.

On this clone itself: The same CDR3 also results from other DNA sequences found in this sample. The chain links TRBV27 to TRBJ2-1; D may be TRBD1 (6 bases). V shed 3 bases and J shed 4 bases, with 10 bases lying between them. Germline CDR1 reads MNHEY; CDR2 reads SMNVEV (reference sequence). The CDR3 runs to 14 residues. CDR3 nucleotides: TGTGCCAGCAGTTTTAGGGGGTCTTACAATGAGCAGTTCTTC. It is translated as CASSFRGSYNEQFF.

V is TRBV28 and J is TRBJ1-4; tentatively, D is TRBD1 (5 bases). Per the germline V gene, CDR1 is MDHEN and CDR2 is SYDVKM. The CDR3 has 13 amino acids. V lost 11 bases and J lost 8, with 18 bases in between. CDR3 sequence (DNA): TGTGCCGGCGGGGGAGGGGAACACGAAAAACTGTTTTTT. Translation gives CAGGGGEHEKLFF. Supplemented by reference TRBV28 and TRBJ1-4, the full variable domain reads DVKVTQSSRYLVKRTGEKVFLECVQDMDHENMFWYRQDPGLGLRLIYFSYDVKMKEKGDIPEGYSVSREKKERFSLILESASTNQTSMYLCAGGGGEHEKLFFGSGTQLSVL.

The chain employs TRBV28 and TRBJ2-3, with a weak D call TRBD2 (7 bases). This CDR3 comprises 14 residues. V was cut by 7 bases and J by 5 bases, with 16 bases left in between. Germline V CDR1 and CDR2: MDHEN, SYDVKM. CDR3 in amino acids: CASTLRGGRDTQYF. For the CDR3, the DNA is TGTGCCAGCACCCTTCGCGGGGGCAGAGATACGCAGTATTTT.

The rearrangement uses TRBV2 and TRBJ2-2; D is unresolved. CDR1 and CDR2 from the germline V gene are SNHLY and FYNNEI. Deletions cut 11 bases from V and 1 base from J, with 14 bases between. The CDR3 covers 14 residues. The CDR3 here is CAGSGKGNTGELFF. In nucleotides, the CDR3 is TGTGCCGGAAGTGGAAAGGGGAACACCGGGGAGCTGTTTTTT.

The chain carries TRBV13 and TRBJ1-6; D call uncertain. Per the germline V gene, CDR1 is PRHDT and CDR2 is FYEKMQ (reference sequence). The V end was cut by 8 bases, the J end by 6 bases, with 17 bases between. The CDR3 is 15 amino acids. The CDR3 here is CASQRGGLSNSPLHF. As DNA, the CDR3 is TGTGCCAGCCAGCGAGGAGGTCTTTCTAATTCACCCCTCCACTTT.

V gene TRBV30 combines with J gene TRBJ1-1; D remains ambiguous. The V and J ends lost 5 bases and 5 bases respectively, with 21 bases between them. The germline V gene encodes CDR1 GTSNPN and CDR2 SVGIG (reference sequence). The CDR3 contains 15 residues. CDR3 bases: TGTGCCTGGGGTGATGACGGACGATTTAGGACTGAAGCTTTCTTT. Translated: CAWGDDGRFRTEAFF.

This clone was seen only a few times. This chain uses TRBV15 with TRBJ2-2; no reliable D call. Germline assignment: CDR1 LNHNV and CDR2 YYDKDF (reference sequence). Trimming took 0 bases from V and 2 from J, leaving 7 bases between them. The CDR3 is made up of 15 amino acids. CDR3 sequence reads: CATSRERVNTGELFF. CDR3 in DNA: TGTGCCACCAGCAGAGAACGGGTAAACACCGGGGAGCTGTTTTTT.

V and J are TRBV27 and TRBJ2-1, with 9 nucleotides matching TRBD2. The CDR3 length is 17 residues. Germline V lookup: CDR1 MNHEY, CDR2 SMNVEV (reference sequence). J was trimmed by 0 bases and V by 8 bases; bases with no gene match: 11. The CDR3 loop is CASLPGLAYSSYNEQFF. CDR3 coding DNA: TGTGCCAGCCTTCCGGGACTAGCCTATTCCTCCTACAATGAGCAGTTCTTC.

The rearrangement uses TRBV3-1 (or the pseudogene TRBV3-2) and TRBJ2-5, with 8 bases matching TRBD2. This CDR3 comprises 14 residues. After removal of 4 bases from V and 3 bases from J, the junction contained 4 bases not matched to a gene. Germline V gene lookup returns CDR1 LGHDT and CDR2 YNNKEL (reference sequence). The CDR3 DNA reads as TGTGCCAGCAGCCGGGCGGGGGGCAAAGAGACCCAGTACTTC. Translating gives CASSRAGGKETQYF.

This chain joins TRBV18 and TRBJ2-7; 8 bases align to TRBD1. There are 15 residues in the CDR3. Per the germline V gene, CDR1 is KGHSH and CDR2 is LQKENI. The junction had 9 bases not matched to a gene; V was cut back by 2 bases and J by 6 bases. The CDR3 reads CASSPKQGAQSEQYF. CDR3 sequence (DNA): TGTGCCAGCTCACCAAAGCAGGGGGCCCAATCCGAGCAGTACTTC.

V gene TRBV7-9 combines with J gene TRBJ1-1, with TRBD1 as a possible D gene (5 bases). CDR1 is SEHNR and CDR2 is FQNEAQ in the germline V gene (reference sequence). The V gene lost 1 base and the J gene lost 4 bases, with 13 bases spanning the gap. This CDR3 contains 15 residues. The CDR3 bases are TGTGCCAGCAGCTTAGATGGGGGATTGGGCACTGAAGCTTTCTTT. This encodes CASSLDGGLGTEAFF.

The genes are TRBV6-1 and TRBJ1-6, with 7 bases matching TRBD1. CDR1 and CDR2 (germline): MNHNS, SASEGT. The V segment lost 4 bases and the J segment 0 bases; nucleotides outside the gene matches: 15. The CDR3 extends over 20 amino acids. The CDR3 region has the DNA TGTGCCAGCAGTGCCCGCTCCTCGGGACAGACAAGCTCCTATAATTCACCCCTCCACTTT. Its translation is CASSARSSGQTSSYNSPLHF.

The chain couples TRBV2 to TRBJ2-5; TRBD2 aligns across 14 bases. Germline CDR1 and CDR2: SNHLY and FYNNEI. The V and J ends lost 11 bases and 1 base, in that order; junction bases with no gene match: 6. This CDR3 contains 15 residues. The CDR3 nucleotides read TGTGCCGCGCGACTAGCGGGGGGGCCCCAAGAGACCCAGTACTTC. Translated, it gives CAARLAGGPQETQYF. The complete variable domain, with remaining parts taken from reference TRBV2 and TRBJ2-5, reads EPEVTQTPSHQVTQMGQEVILRCVPISNHLYFYWYRQILGQKVEFLVSFYNNEISEKSEIFDDQFSVERPDGSNFTLKIRSTKLEDSAMYFCAARLAGGPQETQYFGPGTRLLVL.